One and the same sample provided the 24 T cell receptor beta chains below, sequenced in a study of post-analysis software for immune sequencing data. Study-wide results and caveats: Elevated frequency relative to controls characterized several TRBV segments in patients, TRBV5-6, TRBV5-1 and TRBV20-1 among them.

Their specific antigens are unknown. Tagging with unique molecular identifiers was a feature of the TCR beta cDNA libraries. TCRdb called the PCR reads again in MiXCR, with one record for every CDR3 protein. The repertoire holds roughly 800,000 distinct CDR3 sequences, with around 27% as singletons. Material for sequencing was blood. Source of these receptors: a girl between 5 and 17 years old with multiple sclerosis.

This clonotype was counted only a few times. This sequence joins TRBV20-1 and TRBJ2-1; 8 nucleotides match TRBD2. V shed 1 base, J shed 3 bases, and the junction held 2 bases outside the gene matches. The CDR3 has 14 residues. From germline, CDR1 is DFQATT and CDR2 SNEGSKA (reference sequence). The CDR3 bases are TGCAGTGCTAGAGGGCGGGGGGACTACAATGAGCAGTTCTTC. This codes for CSARGRGDYNEQFF.

The chain links TRBV20-1 to TRBJ2-5; D gene uncertain. Germline values: CDR1 DFQATT, CDR2 SNEGSKA (reference sequence). The CDR3 totals 12 residues. V lost 2 bases, J lost 2 bases, and 6 bases lay in between. The CDR3 bases are TGCAGTGCTAGATTTGGACAAGAGACCCAGTACTTC. Its translation: CSARFGQETQYF.

This chain links TRBV7-8 with TRBJ2-7; 10 positions agree with TRBD2. The CDR3 covers 19 residues. Germline V gene sequence: CDR1 SGHVS, CDR2 FQNEAQ. J lost 7 bases, V lost 4 bases, and 22 bases had no gene match. The CDR3 loop is CASSSGGSGGPSSYNEQYF. CDR3 in DNA: TGTGCCAGCAGCTCTGGGGGTAGCGGGGGGCCCAGCTCCTACAATGAGCAGTACTTC.

On this clonotype: A much more abundant neighbour one base away suggests this may be a read error. The chain is built from TRBV12-3 or TRBV12-4 and TRBJ2-7; TRBD1 or TRBD2 may be the D gene (5 bases each). The CDR3 spans 15 residues. The CDR3 sequence: CVSSLGTEHSYEQYF. The CDR3 nucleotides read TGTGTCAGCAGTTTGGGGACGGAGCACTCCTACGAGCAGTACTTC.

A few counts support this clonotype. The chain couples TRBV6-5 to TRBJ2-3; tentatively, D is TRBD2 (5 bases). V was pared by 5 bases and J by 5 bases, with 11 bases between. Germline assignment: CDR1 MNHEY and CDR2 SVGAGI. The CDR3 has 13 amino acids. The CDR3 DNA reads TGTGCCAGCAGTGGAGGTGAGGTAGATACGCAGTATTTT. Translating it yields CASSGGEVDTQYF.

The V and J genes are TRBV29-1 and TRBJ1-1, with a tentative D call TRBD1 (5 bases). V shed 3 bases and J shed 6 bases, with 17 bases lying between them. Germline CDR1 reads SQVTM; CDR2 reads ANQGSEA. The CDR3 contains 14 residues. The CDR3 protein is CSVDGGWGWAEAFF. The CDR3, as DNA: TGCAGCGTTGACGGAGGGTGGGGGTGGGCTGAAGCTTTCTTT.

The V and J genes are TRBV7-9 and TRBJ1-4; tentative D call: TRBD1 (5 bases). The CDR3 has 17 amino acids. V was clipped by 5 bases and J by 5 bases, with 21 bases between them. Germline V gene sequence: CDR1 SEHNR, CDR2 FQNEAQ (reference sequence). CDR3 amino acids: CASSPQEPGPENEKLFF. DNA of the CDR3: TGTGCCAGCAGCCCACAGGAACCGGGACCGGAGAATGAAAAACTGTTTTTT.

This clonotype was recorded only once. This chain connects TRBV7-9 to TRBJ2-4; 7 bases map to TRBD1. This CDR3 has 15 residues. Germline CDR1 is SEHNR and CDR2 is FQNEAQ (reference sequence). J gave up 5 bases and V 4 bases, and 8 bases lay outside the gene matches. For the CDR3, the DNA is TGTGCCAGCAGCTACGATGGACAGGCCGAAAACATTCAGTACTTC. This codes for CASSYDGQAENIQYF.

The rearrangement joins TRBV13 to TRBJ1-4; unclear D gene. V shed 5 bases and J shed 4 bases, with 14 bases lying between them. Per the germline V gene, CDR1 is PRHDT and CDR2 is FYEKMQ (reference sequence). This CDR3 has 15 amino acids. In nucleotides, the CDR3 is TGTGCCAGCAGCAACCGGGGAGGGAGTAATGAAAAACTGTTTTTT. Protein sequence: CASSNRGGSNEKLFF.

This rearrangement joins TRBV6-5 to TRBJ2-7, with 7 positions matching TRBD2. This CDR3 contains 12 residues. Germline-derived CDR1 and CDR2 are MNHEY and SVGAGI. V lost 9 bases to trimming and J lost 4 bases; unmatched junction nucleotides: 6. Here the CDR3 DNA reads TGTGCCAGTGAGGGAGGGGATTACGAGCAGTACTTC. It encodes CASEGGDYEQYF.

This clonotype was seen a handful of times. The rearrangement joins TRBV5-6 to TRBJ2-3, with D possibly being TRBD1 (6 bases). CDR3 length equals 14 residues. The germline V and J ends were trimmed by 0 bases and 4 bases, with 9 bases remaining between them. CDR1 is SGHDT and CDR2 is YYEEEE in the germline V gene. This CDR3 is CASSLVGAPDTQYF. The DNA of the CDR3 is TGTGCCAGCAGCTTGGTGGGGGCACCAGATACGCAGTATTTT.

This clonotype was detected a few times. V usage is TRBV5-1 and J usage is TRBJ2-1; TRBD2 agrees at 11 bases. There are 17 residues in the CDR3. V lost 0 bases and J lost 6; bases outside the gene matches: 8. The germline V gene has CDR1 SGHRS and CDR2 YFSETQ. CDR3 bases: TGCGCCAGCAGCTTGGGGGCCCTAGCGGGGGGTGGCAATGAGCAGTTCTTC. It encodes CASSLGALAGGGNEQFF.

A note on this clonotype: The junction shows a germline mismatch at one end, possibly a read error. V is TRBV20-1 and J is TRBJ2-7, with 7 bases lining up with TRBD2. This CDR3 contains 14 residues. CDR1 is DFQATT, CDR2 SNEGSKA, per germline (reference sequence). As DNA, the CDR3 is TGTAGTGCTTGGACGGGGGGTAGCTCCTACGAGCAGTACTTC. It codes for CSAWTGGSSYEQYF.

The J gene is TRBJ1-2, the V gene TRBV11-2; a weak D match, TRBD1 (5 bases). Germline V gene lookup returns CDR1 SGHAT and CDR2 FQNNGV. The CDR3 runs to 13 residues. The V end was cut by 2 bases, the J end by 7 bases, with 11 bases between. This chain's CDR3 is CASSLQGVGGYTF. In DNA form, the CDR3 reads TGTGCCAGCAGCTTACAGGGTGTCGGTGGCTACACCTTC.

The chain combines TRBV10-3 with TRBJ2-7; weak D call: TRBD2 (6 bases). The V end was cut by 5 bases, the J end by 0 bases, with 17 bases between. This CDR3 region has 16 residues. CDR1 and CDR2 from the germline V gene are ENHRY and SYGVKD. CDR3 sequence reads: CAISLTLAGSSYEQYV. In DNA form, the CDR3 reads TGTGCCATCAGTCTTACTCTGGCGGGGAGCTCCTACGAGCAGTACGTC.

This CDR3 reads CASSLSGTSGTSHEQYF. DNA of the CDR3: TGTGCCAGCAGCCTCTCCGGGACTAGCGGGACCTCTCACGAGCAGTACTTC. V and J are TRBV7-2 and TRBJ2-7; 13 nucleotides line up with TRBD2. V lost 5 bases and J lost 5; bases outside the gene matches: 12. Germline V gives CDR1 SGHTA, CDR2 FQGNSA. The CDR3 is made up of 17 amino acids.

The rearrangement joins TRBV5-1 to TRBJ2-2; the D is unclear. The CDR3 spans 15 residues. Germline V gene data show CDR1 as SGHRS and CDR2 as YFSETQ. Trimming pared 2 bases from V and 5 bases from J, leaving 13 bases between. The CDR3 DNA sequence: TGCGCCAGCAGCTTAAATTCCGTATTGACCGGGGAGCTGTTTTTT. Translation: CASSLNSVLTGELFF.

This clonotype was recorded a few times. The chain couples TRBV7-2 to TRBJ2-3; unclear D gene. This CDR3 has 14 residues. Trimming shortened V by 1 base and J by 11 bases, and 16 bases separated the two germline ends. The germline V gene encodes CDR1 SGHTA and CDR2 FQGNSA. The CDR3 bases are TGTGCCAGCAGCTTAGAACTTGTCCTTGTGGGGCAGTATTTT. As protein: CASSLELVLVGQYF.

The rearrangement links TRBV7-9 to TRBJ1-4; 7 bases are shared with TRBD1. The germline CDR1 and CDR2 sequences are SEHNR and FQNEAQ (reference sequence). This CDR3 has 15 residues. The trim removed 6 bases at V and 3 bases at J, leaving 7 bases unmatched. The DNA for the CDR3 is TGTGCCAGCAGATTTACAGGGGACCCTAATGAAAAACTGTTTTTT. It specifies CASRFTGDPNEKLFF. Full variable domain (remainder filled in from reference TRBV7-9 and TRBJ1-4): DTGVSQNPRHKITKRGQNVTFRCDPISEHNRLYWYRQTLGQGPEFLTYFQNEAQLEKSRLLSDRFSAERPKGSFSTLEIQRTEQGDSAMYLCASRFTGDPNEKLFFGSGTQLSVL.

The chain's CDR3 is CASSPGRGVGGTEAFF. The CDR3 DNA follows: TGTGCCAGCAGTCCGGGACGAGGGGTAGGAGGTACTGAAGCTTTCTTT. This chain connects TRBV6-4 to TRBJ1-1, with D possibly matching TRBD1 (5 bases). The CDR3 consists of 16 residues. The germline V gene encodes CDR1 MRHNA and CDR2 SNTAGT. Trimming took 5 bases from V and 5 from J, leaving 21 bases between them.

Only a few counts were recorded for this clonotype. CDR3 DNA sequence: TGCAGTGCTAGAGATAGGAGACAGGGGGCCGGTCCCCAGCATTTT. Amino acid sequence: CSARDRRQGAGPQHF. The chain joins TRBV20-1 to TRBJ1-5; 10 bases agree with TRBD1. Germline CDR1 and CDR2: DFQATT and SNEGSKA (reference sequence). The CDR3 totals 15 residues. V shed 0 bases and J 10 bases; nucleotides not matched to a gene: 9.

The V call is TRBV6-4, the J call TRBJ2-1, with D possibly being TRBD1 or TRBD2 (6 bases each). Per the germline V gene, CDR1 is MRHNA and CDR2 is SNTAGT. The CDR3 is 14 amino acids. Trimming left V 6 bases short and J 4 bases short, with 13 bases between. This CDR3 reads CASRRGDNYNEQFF. The DNA for the CDR3 is TGTGCCAGCAGGAGGGGGGACAATTACAATGAGCAGTTCTTC.

On this clonotype itself: This may be a read error, as it is one base from a much larger clone. The chain uses TRBV6-2 or TRBV6-3 and TRBJ2-1; no clear D. The CDR3 consists of 13 residues. CDR1 is MNHEY, CDR2 SVGEGT, per germline. The V end lost 0 bases, the J end lost 6 bases, and 6 bases lay between the germline ends. The DNA of the CDR3 is TGTGCCAGCAGTTACTCGAGCAGCAATGAGCAGTTCTTC. Encoded protein: CASSYSSSNEQFF.

V is TRBV29-1 and J is TRBJ2-5; D is perhaps TRBD2 (6 bases). The J call may not be correct, given that the DNA end is closer to TRBJ2-7. This CDR3 region has 14 residues. Germline CDR1 SQVTM, CDR2 ANQGSEA. The CDR3 protein is CSVVRAEEGYEQYF. The DNA of the CDR3 is TGCAGCGTTGTGAGGGCAGAGGAGGGCTACGAGCAGTACTTC.